This TCR beta chain was obtained from a study of cytomegalovirus exposure and HLA in healthy donors. Study-level findings and limits: Upon later analysis, HLA-associated TCR beta chains proved more clonally expanded than other, equally common chains.

Use of 60 Vbeta and 13 Jbeta primers characterized the PCR. The method was immunoSEQ multiplex PCR; TCRdb's version includes in-frame clones alone and lacks a portion of them. The sample carries approximately 150,000 clones, about 85% recorded once. In regard to this clone: Its cognate antigen is unknown.

This CDR3 is 13 amino acids long. The V and J ends lost 0 bases and 6 bases respectively, with 6 bases between them. The germline gives CDR1 SGHTA, CDR2 FQGTGA. The TCR was taken from a man aged 50 or older in good health and CMV-seropositive. The source material was PBMCs. The V gene is TRBV7-3, the J gene TRBJ1-5, with no clear D. The CDR3: CASSLTPGQPQHF. In DNA form, the CDR3 reads TGTGCCAGCAGCTTAACCCCCGGTCAGCCCCAGCATTTT.